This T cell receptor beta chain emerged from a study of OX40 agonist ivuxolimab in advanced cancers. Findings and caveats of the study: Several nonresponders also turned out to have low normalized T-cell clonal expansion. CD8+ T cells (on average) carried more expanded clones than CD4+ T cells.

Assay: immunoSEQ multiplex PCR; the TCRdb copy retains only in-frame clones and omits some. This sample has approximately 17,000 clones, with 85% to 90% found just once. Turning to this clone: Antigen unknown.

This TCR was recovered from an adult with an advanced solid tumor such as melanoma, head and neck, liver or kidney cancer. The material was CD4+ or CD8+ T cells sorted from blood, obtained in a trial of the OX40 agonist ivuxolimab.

In DNA, the CDR3 is TGCAGCGTTGAAGATTCGTACGGGAGAATCACTCTCCCCAATGAGCAGTTCTTC. Translated, it gives CSVEDSYGRITLPNEQFF. This chain joins TRBV29-1 and TRBJ2-1; possible D gene TRBD2, 6 bases. The V and J ends lost 0 bases and 6 bases respectively, with 24 bases between them. CDR3 length equals 18 residues. Germline CDR1 is SQVTM and CDR2 is ANQGSEA.